A single TCR beta chain is shown here with its context. In terms of age and location, participants ranged from about 18 to 95 years and lived in under 30 US areas. Cohorts were determined from participant-reported clinical history. With 3 bases removed from V and 9 bases from J, the gap between germline ends came to 19 bases. The length of the CDR3 is 15 residues. Germline values: CDR1 SGHDT, CDR2 YYEEEE. These data are taken from a study of blood T cell repertoires in COVID-19. The assay was immunoSEQ multiplex PCR, and TCRdb's table has in-frame clones only and misses some. Of some 380,000 clones listed, roughly 88% are singletons.

This clonotype originated in a woman aged 40-49 years with acute COVID-19. The sequenced sample consisted of PBMCs or T cells enriched from blood (not recorded which). The rearrangement joins TRBV5-6 to TRBJ1-5, with D possibly matching TRBD1 (6 bases). The CDR3 region has the DNA TGTGCCAGCAGCTCAACTAGCGGGGGCGCTGGGCCCCAGCATTTT. It yields the protein CASSSTSGGAGPQHF.